The source of this T cell receptor beta chain is a study of CD8 T cells in ankylosing spondylitis. For this clonotype: As yet, its antigen is unknown.

Notes on the study in general: Disease-linked clones were reportedly significantly enriched in matched ankylosing spondylitis synovial fluid. Within ankylosing spondylitis blood, a TCR beta motif made up of roughly eight highly homologous variants appeared to be characteristic.

Quantitative molecular-barcoded 5'-RACE generated the TCR beta libraries. Each CDR3 protein is one row after TCRdb ran MiXCR on the 5' RACE reads. The profile shows approximately 440,000 distinct CDR3 sequences, roughly a sixth of them singletons. The sample was blood, either unsorted or a sorted T cell fraction (not recorded which). This clonotype was sampled from a male donor with ankylosing spondylitis.

The CDR3 reads CASSLLGPGGTEAFF. In DNA, the CDR3 is TGCGCCAGCAGCTTGCTCGGGCCCGGAGGCACTGAAGCTTTCTTT. V and J are TRBV5-1 and TRBJ1-1; D is ambiguous. Trimming pared 1 base from V and 4 bases from J, leaving 14 bases between. This CDR3 contains 15 residues. The V gene's germline CDR1 is SGHRS and CDR2 YFSETQ.